This is a list of T cell receptor beta chains from one sample in a study of T cells in Graves' hyperthyroidism and ophthalmopathy. TCRdb reprocessed the multiplex PCR reads via MiXCR and lists one record per CDR3 protein. The sample lists approximately 640,000 distinct CDR3 sequences, roughly 17% occurring once. The sequenced material came from blood. Receptor source: a man aged 45 to 65 with Graves' hyperthyroidism. Each CDR3 is given with its conserved first and last residue. The order of the fields is D gene, clone size, V gene, J gene, CDR3 DNA, CDR3 protein. A D gene is named only where the DNA matches it firmly. Clone size appears in some rows only: once, few, many, or a class for an expanded clone.

>TRBD2|few|TRBV5-1|TRBJ2-3
TGCGCCAGCAGATCTAGCGGGAGCACAGATACGCAGTATTTT
CASRSSGSTDTQYF
>TRBD1|-|TRBV28|TRBJ2-7
TGTGCCAGCAGTGTACTACAGGGGTCCTACGAGCAGTACTTC
CASSVLQGSYEQYF
>-|-|TRBV7-9|TRBJ2-4
TGTGCCAGCAGCCCCCGACGAGACTTAGCCAAAAACATTCAGTACTTC
CASSPRRDLAKNIQYF
>TRBD2|-|TRBV5-6|TRBJ2-7
TGTGCCAGCAGCTTGTGGCAGCGGGGGACCTACGAGCAGTACTTC
CASSLWQRGTYEQYF
>TRBD1|many|TRBV2|TRBJ2-5
TGTGCCAGCAGAGAGGACAGGGGGCGAGAGACCCAGTACTTC
CASREDRGRETQYF
>-|many|TRBV12-3/TRBV12-4|TRBJ2-5
TGTGCCAGCAGTACGGACAGAACAGAGACCCAGTACTTC
CASSTDRTETQYF
>TRBD1|-|TRBV6-2/TRBV6-3|TRBJ2-5
TGTGCCAGCCATGGACAGGGCGAGACCCAGTACTTC
CASHGQGETQYF
>TRBD1|-|TRBV28|TRBJ1-1
TGTGCCAGCAGTCCCCGACAGGGGGTAAACACTGAAGCTTTCTTT
CASSPRQGVNTEAFF
>-|-|TRBV6-5|TRBJ1-5
TGTGCCAGCAGTTTCTCAGGGGAAAATAATCAGCCCCAGCATTTT
CASSFSGENNQPQHF
>TRBD1|many|TRBV6-2/TRBV6-3|TRBJ2-7
TGTGCCAGCGGAGGACAGGCCGAGCAGTACTTC
CASGGQAEQYF
>TRBD1|few|TRBV2|TRBJ1-2
TGTGCCAGCAGCCCACACACAGGGGATTATGGCTACACCTTC
CASSPHTGDYGYTF
>-|-|TRBV30|TRBJ2-1
TGTGCCTGGAGTTCTCATGGTTACAATGAGCAGTTCTTC
CAWSSHGYNEQFF
>TRBD1|-|TRBV12-3/TRBV12-4|TRBJ1-2
TGTGCCAGTAATGGGGGACAGGGTAACGGCTACACCTTC
CASNGGQGNGYTF
>TRBD1|-|TRBV11-2|TRBJ2-7
TGTGCCAGCAGCCCATTAGACAGGGGGACCTACGAGCAGTACTTC
CASSPLDRGTYEQYF
>TRBD1|many|TRBV20-1|TRBJ1-2
TGCAGTGCGAAGCCCAATGACAGGGCTTATGGCTACACCTTC
CSAKPNDRAYGYTF